Listed below are T cell receptor beta chains from one sample, sequenced in a study of T cell responses to AZD1222 COVID-19 vaccine. Produced via immunoSEQ multiplex PCR; TCRdb's table is partial and in-frame only. The data show under 150,000 clones, with 85% to 95% seen just once and 2.5% to 3.5% held by the top ten. The sequences come from peripheral blood, collected on day 0 of AZD1222 vaccination. Source of these receptors: an adult in good health. Both conserved end residues are trimmed from each CDR3. Rows may omit the clone size; those that give it use once, few, many or a size class.

V	size	J	CDR3
TRBV7-9	.	TRBJ2-7	ASSPQGLANHEQY
TRBV15	.	TRBJ2-5	ATSRAQAGGETQY
TRBV11-2	.	TRBJ1-4	ASSFGQGNEKLF
TRBV19	once	TRBJ2-7	ATAGTASYEQY
TRBV6-5	.	TRBJ1-2	ASSSRQGNYGYT
TRBV29-1	.	TRBJ2-3	SELADSTDTQY
TRBV28	.	TRBJ2-7	ASSFPSGQWDYEQY
TRBV4-2	.	TRBJ2-3	ASSQDFQRTSGSADTQY
TRBV27	few	TRBJ2-3	ASSWGTDTQY
TRBV5-1	.	TRBJ2-3	ASSLQRTDTQY
TRBV18	.	TRBJ1-1	ASSQQSGQGHAMNTEAF
TRBV10-3	.	TRBJ1-2	AISGDRANGYT
TRBV18	.	TRBJ2-1	ASSPRVRDNEQF
TRBV6-1	.	TRBJ2-7	ASSEGVGTATYEQY
TRBV19	.	TRBJ1-5	ASSRVAQGAGNNQPQH
TRBV7-3	.	TRBJ2-7	ASSPAGTWDEQY
TRBV4-2	.	TRBJ2-3	ASSHIAGGAVYTQY
TRBV2	.	TRBJ1-1	ASSPGRNTEAF
TRBV6-2/TRBV6-3	.	TRBJ1-5	ASSYRDETPFNNNQPQH
TRBV27	.	TRBJ2-2	ASSSPSGWVVGTGELF
TRBV30	.	TRBJ1-3	AWRSSGNTIY
TRBV19	.	TRBJ1-1	ASSIVSGAEAF
TRBV9	.	TRBJ2-1	ASSVAGHSYNEQF
TRBV2	once	TRBJ1-1	AKTGDRGLGTEAF
TRBV14	.	TRBJ2-3	ASSQEPPDGTDTQY
TRBV27	.	TRBJ1-1	ASSLSFGVVDTEAF
TRBV19	.	TRBJ1-1	ASSRTGGNTEAF
TRBV5-1	.	TRBJ2-3	ASSLGTAGDTQY
TRBV7-8	.	TRBJ1-6	ASSLFGDRSPLH